What follows are 21 T cell receptor beta chains derived from one specimen sequenced in a study of OX40 agonist ivuxolimab in advanced cancers. Generated by immunoSEQ multiplex PCR, the TCRdb table keeps only in-frame clones and is missing some. The profile shows 65,000 to 85,000 clones, roughly 92% of them singletons. The sequenced sample was CD4+ or CD8+ T cells sorted from blood, obtained in a trial of the OX40 agonist ivuxolimab. Every receptor here comes from an adult with an advanced solid tumor such as melanoma, head and neck, liver or kidney cancer.

The rearrangement links TRBV7-9 to TRBJ2-7, with D uncertain. Germline V gives CDR1 SEHNR, CDR2 FQNEAQ (reference sequence). This CDR3 has 14 residues. V lost 5 bases and J lost 3, with 14 bases in between. CDR3 protein: CASSPPLRGYEQYF. The CDR3 DNA reads as TGTGCCAGCAGCCCGCCCCTGAGAGGCTACGAGCAGTACTTC.

For the CDR3, the DNA is TGTGCCAGCAGCTTCGCCAGGGACAAACCATACGAGCAGTACTTC. Translation gives CASSFARDKPYEQYF. The chain combines TRBV13 with TRBJ2-7; a weak D match, TRBD1 (6 bases). V dropped 3 bases and J dropped 4 bases, with 16 bases sitting between them. Germline loops: CDR1 PRHDT, CDR2 FYEKMQ (reference sequence). CDR3 length: 15 residues.

This chain uses TRBV7-3 with TRBJ2-1; unclear D gene. In germline, CDR1 is SGHTA, CDR2 FQGTGA. The CDR3 sequence is 11 residues long. Trimming took off 6 bases at V and 8 bases at J, with 8 bases between the two ends. The chain's CDR3 is CASSQGHEQFF. DNA for the CDR3: TGTGCCAGCAGTCAAGGGCATGAGCAGTTCTTC.

The chain couples TRBV5-1 to TRBJ1-4, with a weak D call TRBD1 (5 bases). Trimming shortened V by 2 bases and J by 0 bases, and 14 bases separated the two germline ends. The V gene's germline CDR1 is SGHRS and CDR2 YFSETQ. CDR3 length: 17 residues. This CDR3 is CASSFDETAPTNEKLFF. Here the CDR3 DNA reads TGCGCCAGCAGCTTCGATGAGACAGCGCCAACTAATGAAAAACTGTTTTTT.

The chain has TRBV5-1 and TRBJ2-3; D is undetermined. Germline-derived CDR1 and CDR2 are SGHRS and YFSETQ. Trimming shortened V by 3 bases and J by 2 bases, and 7 bases separated the two germline ends. The CDR3 contains 13 residues. The CDR3 loop is CASSSDLTDTQYF. Written as DNA, the CDR3 is TGCGCCAGCAGCTCCGACCTCACAGATACGCAGTATTTT.

The V call is TRBV15, the J call TRBJ1-1; the D is unclear. CDR3 length equals 15 residues. Germline values: CDR1 LNHNV, CDR2 YYDKDF (reference sequence). Between the trimmed V and J ends, which lost 5 bases and 4 bases, there was a span of 17 bases. CDR3 sequence reads: CATSGRGIASTEAFF. The CDR3 bases are TGTGCCACCAGCGGTAGAGGGATTGCGAGCACTGAAGCTTTCTTT.

This chain joins TRBV5-8 and TRBJ2-7, with 8 bases aligning to TRBD1. This CDR3 region has 14 residues. Germline V lookup: CDR1 SGHTS, CDR2 YDEGEE. Losses at the gene ends were 2 bases for V and 4 bases for J; bases not matched to a gene: 5. The CDR3 spells CASSFRTGTYEQYF. The DNA for the CDR3 is TGTGCCAGCAGCTTTAGGACAGGGACTTACGAGCAGTACTTC.

This clone came up once. The chain is built from TRBV5-1 and TRBJ2-5; 10 bases line up with TRBD1. The last part of the DNA fits TRBJ2-7 better; the J call may be wrong. The CDR3 covers 17 residues. From germline, CDR1 is SGHRS and CDR2 YFSETQ. The CDR3 sequence: CASSLKLTGTGVSEQYF. CDR3 sequence (DNA): TGCGCCAGCAGCTTGAAGTTAACCGGGACAGGGGTAAGCGAGCAGTACTTC.

The chain is built from TRBV7-9 and TRBJ1-5, with D unresolved. The V end lost 5 bases, the J end lost 0 bases, and 20 bases lay between the germline ends. The CDR3 length is 18 residues. Germline assignment: CDR1 SEHNR and CDR2 FQNEAQ (reference sequence). The CDR3 DNA is TGTGCCAGCAGCCCAACACCCAACGGGGATTATAGCAATCAGCCCCAGCATTTT. Amino acid sequence: CASSPTPNGDYSNQPQHF. Full variable domain (missing parts from reference TRBV7-9 and TRBJ1-5): DTGVSQNPRHKITKRGQNVTFRCDPISEHNRLYWYRQTLGQGPEFLTYFQNEAQLEKSRLLSDRFSAERPKGSFSTLEIQRTEQGDSAMYLCASSPTPNGDYSNQPQHFGDGTRLSIL.

This chain links TRBV6-5 with TRBJ1-4, with D possibly TRBD1 on 5 matching bases. CDR3 length equals 15 residues. Germline CDR1 MNHEY, CDR2 SVGAGI. Trimming removed 7 bases from V and 0 bases from J, with 12 bases in between. DNA for the CDR3: TGTGCCAGCAAGGGGAACAGTGCAACTAATGAAAAACTGTTTTTT. Amino acid sequence: CASKGNSATNEKLFF.

The V call is TRBV27, the J call TRBJ1-1; a possible D gene is TRBD1 (6 bases). The germline V and J ends were trimmed by 1 base and 1 base, with 13 bases remaining between them. Germline assignment: CDR1 MNHEY and CDR2 SMNVEV (reference sequence). CDR3 size: 16 residues. The CDR3: CASSLFVGAGNTEAFF. The CDR3 DNA is TGTGCCAGCAGTTTATTTGTGGGGGCCGGGAACACTGAAGCTTTCTTT.

This chain joins TRBV11-2 and TRBJ1-3; tentatively, D is TRBD1 (5 bases). The CDR3 loop spans 15 amino acids. CDR1 is SGHAT, CDR2 FQNNGV, per germline. The V end was cut by 5 bases, the J end by 2 bases, with 13 bases between. CDR3 sequence reads: CASSPLQGPGNTIYF. The CDR3 nucleotides read TGTGCCAGCAGCCCCCTTCAGGGACCTGGAAACACCATATATTTT. Full variable domain (outside the CDR3, taken from reference TRBV11-2 and TRBJ1-3): EAGVAQSPRYKIIEKRQSVAFWCNPISGHATLYWYQQILGQGPKLLIQFQNNGVVDDSQLPKDRFSAERLKGVDSTLKIQPAKLEDSAVYLCASSPLQGPGNTIYFGEGSWLTVV.

This clone was seen just once. The V and J genes are TRBV4-1 and TRBJ2-7; D gene uncertain. The CDR3 contains 13 residues. Trimming removed 0 bases from V and 2 bases from J, with 5 bases in between. From germline, CDR1 is MGHRA and CDR2 YSYEKL. CDR3 DNA: TGCGCCAGCAGCCAAGATCCCCCCTACGAGCAGTACTTC. The encoded protein is CASSQDPPYEQYF.

The chain recombines TRBV6-5 with TRBJ2-5, with 8 positions matching TRBD1. After removal of 7 bases from V and 4 bases from J, the junction contained 5 bases not matched to a gene. CDR3 length: 13 amino acids. CDR1 is MNHEY, CDR2 SVGAGI, per germline. The CDR3 is CASTSTGAETQYF. The CDR3 coding sequence is TGTGCCAGCACCTCGACAGGGGCAGAGACCCAGTACTTC.

The chain combines TRBV5-1 with TRBJ2-7, with D tentatively TRBD1 or TRBD2 (6 bases each). Per the germline V gene, CDR1 is SGHRS and CDR2 is YFSETQ. This CDR3 has 15 residues. Trimming removed 5 bases at V and 4 bases at J, with 19 bases between. The CDR3 sequence is CASRPPGAFSYEQYF. In nucleotides, the CDR3 is TGCGCCAGCAGGCCCCCGGGGGCCTTTTCATACGAGCAGTACTTC.

The chain has TRBV4-3 and TRBJ1-4; tentative D call: TRBD1 (5 bases). Germline CDR1 reads LGHNA; CDR2 reads YSLEER. V was shortened by 0 bases and J by 8 bases, with 16 bases between the two germline ends. This CDR3 spans 16 amino acids. The CDR3 protein is CASSQDSWGFGEKLFF. CDR3 DNA: TGCGCCAGCAGCCAAGATTCTTGGGGGTTCGGGGAAAAACTGTTTTTT.

V and J are TRBV19 and TRBJ1-1, with a weak D call TRBD1 (5 bases). Trimming cost V 7 bases and J 5 bases, with 17 bases left between them. Per germline, CDR1 LNHDA and CDR2 SQIVND (reference sequence). CDR3 length: 14 amino acids. CDR3 in DNA: TGTGCCAGTAAACTAGGTGGGGGGGTAACTGAAGCTTTCTTT. Protein: CASKLGGGVTEAFF.

The CDR3 loop reads CASSPRTMGAETQYF. CDR3 sequence (DNA): TGTGCCAGCAGTCCCAGGACTATGGGGGCAGAGACCCAGTACTTC. V gene TRBV7-9 combines with J gene TRBJ2-5, with D tentatively TRBD1 or TRBD2 (6 bases each). Germline V gene sequence: CDR1 SEHNR, CDR2 FQNEAQ (reference sequence). Trimming removed 6 bases from V and 4 bases from J, with 18 bases in between. The CDR3 spans 15 residues.

The gene calls are TRBV2 and TRBJ1-2; possible D gene TRBD1, 5 bases. CDR1 is SNHLY, CDR2 FYNNEI, per germline. Trimming removed 7 bases at V and 6 bases at J, with 15 bases between. The CDR3 is made up of 13 amino acids. The CDR3 DNA reads as TGTGCCAGCACCGCCGGGACCATAGATGGCTACACCTTC. Translation: CASTAGTIDGYTF.

In this sample, this clone turned up once. This rearrangement joins TRBV6-4 to TRBJ1-5; 9 bases match TRBD1. CDR3 length: 14 amino acids. V shed 6 bases, J shed 9 bases, and the junction held 9 bases outside the gene matches. Germline CDR1 and CDR2: MRHNA and SNTAGT. The CDR3 is CASREGQGVGPQHF. CDR3 sequence (DNA): TGTGCCAGCAGAGAGGGACAGGGCGTAGGGCCCCAGCATTTT.

The genes are TRBV29-1 and TRBJ2-7, with TRBD1 matching over 7 bases. V was pared by 6 bases and J by 6 bases, with 5 bases of the junction left unmatched. This CDR3 contains 11 residues. CDR1 SQVTM and CDR2 ANQGSEA come from the germline V gene. The CDR3 DNA reads as TGCAGCGTCAGAGACAGGGCCGAGCAGTACTTC. Its protein product is CSVRDRAEQYF.